This T cell receptor (beta chain) originates from a study of STAT5B mutations in CD4+ large granular lymphocyte leukemia. Study-level points and caveats: Patient CD4-sorted repertoires looked more clonal than healthy CD4+ repertoires, even without putative leukemic clones. Compared with healthy controls (2/35), patient top clones favored TRBV06 (8/27).

Deletions cut 3 bases from V and 10 bases from J, with 9 bases between. Germline V CDR1 and CDR2: SNHLY, FYNNEI. This CDR3 region has 11 residues. A word on this clone: What it recognizes is unknown.

The survey-level immunoSEQ assay was used. Study processing details: Lowest detectable productive clonotype frequency was 2.59 x 10-5. Profiled with immunoSEQ multiplex PCR; TCRdb holds only in-frame clones, not every one. The V and J calls and the clone size are those of that table, but D and trimming were determined from the DNA. The repertoire holds about 30,000 clones, with roughly 78% as singletons. The receptor was derived from a human donor in good health. Sequenced material: CD4+ T cells from blood buffy coats. V and J are TRBV2 and TRBJ1-1; no clear D gene. CDR3 in amino acids: CASSEGTVAFF. In DNA form, the CDR3 reads TGTGCCAGCAGTGAGGGCACCGTAGCTTTCTTT.